These T cell receptor beta chains were read from a single sample in a study of neurological immune-mediated disorders. MiXCR was run by TCRdb on the 5' RACE reads, yielding one entry per CDR3 protein. The repertoire holds tens of thousands of distinct CDR3 sequences, with more than 2% as singletons. The sequencing input was PBMCs. The receptor set was obtained from a man in his fifties with multiple sclerosis. CDR3s include the opening cysteine and the closing phenylalanine or tryptophan. The D gene is left open where the match is weak. Rows give clone size only sometimes, using once, few, many, or a class for an expanded clone.

clone_size | j_call | d_call | v_call | cdr3_aa | cdr3_nt
many | TRBJ1-1 | TRBD1 | TRBV20-1 | CSARRVGGPEASF | TGCAGTGCTAGGAGGGTAGGGGGCCCTGAAGCTTCCTTT
many | TRBJ2-7 | . | TRBV20-1 | CSARDLGTLSYEQYF | TGCAGTGCTAGAGATCTAGGGACCCTGAGCTACGAGCAGTACTTC
many | TRBJ1-1 | TRBD1 | TRBV10-3 | CAISESQGAGSEAFF | TGTGCCATCAGTGAGTCCCAGGGGGCTGGGTCTGAAGCTTTCTTT
many | TRBJ2-2 | . | TRBV2 | CASSLTAAGELFF | TGTGCCAGCAGTCTGACAGCCGCCGGGGAGCTGTTTTTT
. | TRBJ1-1 | . | TRBV5-1 | CASSLGEDTEAFF | TGCGCCAGCAGCTTGGGAGAGGACACTGAAGCTTTCTTT
many | TRBJ1-1 | . | TRBV9 | CASSYALNTEAFF | TGTGCCAGCAGTTACGCCCTGAACACTGAAGCTTTCTTT
many | TRBJ1-5 | . | TRBV5-1 | CASSLVSGPGQPQHF | TGCGCCAGCAGCTTGGTTTCAGGGCCCGGACAGCCCCAGCATTTT
many | TRBJ2-1 | . | TRBV2 | CASSESAHNEQFF | TGTGCCAGCAGTGAATCAGCCCACAATGAGCAGTTCTTC
many | TRBJ1-6 | TRBD1 | TRBV7-8 | CASSLETDRAESPLHF | TGTGCCAGCAGCTTAGAAACCGACAGGGCAGAATCACCCCTCCACTTT
many | TRBJ2-2 | . | TRBV7-9 | CASSWGRDTGELFF | TGTGCCAGCAGCTGGGGACGGGACACCGGGGAGCTGTTTTTT
many | TRBJ1-1 | TRBD1 | TRBV12-3/TRBV12-4 | CASSSQGDTEAFF | TGTGCCAGCAGCTCACAGGGGGACACTGAAGCTTTCTTT
many | TRBJ2-7 | TRBD1 | TRBV4-1 | CASSLGNVGTGDPYEQYF | TGCGCCAGCAGCCTAGGCAATGTCGGGACAGGGGATCCCTACGAGCAGTACTTC
many | TRBJ2-3 | TRBD2 | TRBV28 | CASSPQRGGPADTQYF | TGTGCCAGCAGCCCTCAGCGGGGGGGCCCCGCAGATACGCAGTATTTT
medium-sized | TRBJ1-1 | TRBD1 | TRBV20-1 | CSAFDRAGGTEAFF | TGCAGTGCCTTTGACAGGGCGGGGGGCACTGAAGCTTTCTTT
many | TRBJ2-2 | . | TRBV18 | CASSPRRGPDTGELFF | TGTGCCAGCTCACCACGCCGGGGGCCGGACACCGGGGAGCTGTTTTTT
many | TRBJ2-2 | TRBD1 | TRBV12-3/TRBV12-4 | CASSPDRGRTGELFF | TGTGCCAGCAGTCCCGATAGGGGGCGGACCGGGGAGCTGTTTTTT
many | TRBJ2-1 | . | TRBV5-1 | CASSASEHSYNEQFF | TGCGCCAGCAGCGCCAGCGAGCACTCCTACAATGAGCAGTTCTTC
many | TRBJ1-6 | . | TRBV20-1 | CSARDRVVSNSPLHF | TGCAGTGCTAGAGACAGGGTCGTGAGTAATTCACCCCTCCACTTT
many | TRBJ2-1 | TRBD1 | TRBV28 | CASSGRARGLREQFF | TGTGCCAGCAGTGGGCGGGCCAGGGGGCTTCGTGAGCAGTTCTTC
many | TRBJ1-1 | TRBD1 | TRBV7-2 | CASSSAGTGMNTEAFF | TGTGCCAGCAGCTCGGCCGGGACAGGGATGAACACTGAAGCTTTCTTT
many | TRBJ2-1 | TRBD2 | TRBV20-1 | CSAQGLAGGYNEQFF | TGCAGTGCCCAGGGACTAGCGGGGGGTTACAATGAGCAGTTCTTC
many | TRBJ2-7 | . | TRBV4-3 | CASSQDWQPSYEQYF | TGCGCCAGCAGCCAAGATTGGCAGCCATCCTACGAGCAGTACTTC
many | TRBJ1-1 | TRBD1 | TRBV7-9 | CASSSYRGSAEAFF | TGTGCCAGCAGCTCATACAGGGGAAGCGCTGAAGCTTTCTTT
many | TRBJ2-7 | TRBD2 | TRBV28 | CASTPPTGGYEQYF | TGTGCCAGCACCCCGCCGACGGGGGGATACGAGCAGTACTTC
few | TRBJ1-5 | . | TRBV2 | CASRVGDHQPQHF | TGTGCCAGCAGGGTGGGGGATCATCAGCCCCAGCATTTT
many | TRBJ1-5 | TRBD1 | TRBV29-1 | CSVRDSLNSNQPQHF | TGCAGCGTGCGGGACAGCTTGAATAGCAATCAGCCCCAGCATTTT
many | TRBJ2-7 | TRBD2 | TRBV20-1 | CSATPSSGTFYEQYF | TGCAGTGCCACCCCATCTAGCGGGACGTTCTACGAGCAGTACTTC
many | TRBJ1-2 | . | TRBV6-5 | CASRAGHQGYTF | TGTGCCAGCAGGGCGGGGCACCAGGGCTACACCTTC
many | TRBJ2-7 | . | TRBV2 | CASRRGLLDSSYEQYF | TGTGCCAGCAGACGAGGACTACTCGACAGCTCCTACGAGCAGTACTTC
many | TRBJ2-7 | TRBD1 | TRBV12-3/TRBV12-4 | CASNSLGTAYEQYF | TGTGCCAGCAACTCATTGGGGACAGCCTACGAGCAGTACTTC
many | TRBJ2-2 | . | TRBV10-2 | CASSESRVGPGELFF | TGCGCCAGCAGTGAGTCGAGGGTTGGTCCCGGGGAGCTGTTTTTT
many | TRBJ2-5 | . | TRBV24-1 | CATSGIQDQETQYF | TGTGCCACCAGTGGCATCCAAGACCAAGAGACCCAGTACTTC
many | TRBJ2-3 | . | TRBV20-1 | CSASPTPDTQYF | TGCAGTGCTAGCCCAACCCCAGATACGCAGTATTTT
many | TRBJ2-1 | . | TRBV10-2 | CASRSGSYNEQFF | TGCGCCAGCAGGTCTGGCTCCTACAATGAGCAGTTCTTC
many | TRBJ2-7 | . | TRBV12-3/TRBV12-4 | CASSPTIGFSSYEQYF | TGTGCCAGCAGCCCAACCATCGGTTTTTCCTCCTACGAGCAGTACTTC
many | TRBJ2-7 | . | TRBV5-1 | CASSLGGGYYEQYF | TGCGCCAGCAGCTTGGGGGGGGGCTACTACGAGCAGTACTTC
many | TRBJ1-1 | . | TRBV5-1 | CASRITADEAFF | TGCGCCAGCAGGATCACAGCGGATGAAGCTTTCTTT
many | TRBJ1-5 | . | TRBV7-2 | CASSRGGPAGPQHF | TGTGCCAGCAGCCGGGGAGGCCCAGCGGGGCCCCAGCATTTT
many | TRBJ1-4 | TRBD1 | TRBV9 | CASSAEQGARGEKLFF | TGTGCCAGCAGCGCCGAACAGGGGGCGCGAGGTGAAAAACTGTTTTTT
many | TRBJ2-1 | . | TRBV7-8 | CASSFQGVRTNEQFF | TGTGCCAGCAGCTTCCAAGGGGTCAGGACAAATGAGCAGTTCTTC